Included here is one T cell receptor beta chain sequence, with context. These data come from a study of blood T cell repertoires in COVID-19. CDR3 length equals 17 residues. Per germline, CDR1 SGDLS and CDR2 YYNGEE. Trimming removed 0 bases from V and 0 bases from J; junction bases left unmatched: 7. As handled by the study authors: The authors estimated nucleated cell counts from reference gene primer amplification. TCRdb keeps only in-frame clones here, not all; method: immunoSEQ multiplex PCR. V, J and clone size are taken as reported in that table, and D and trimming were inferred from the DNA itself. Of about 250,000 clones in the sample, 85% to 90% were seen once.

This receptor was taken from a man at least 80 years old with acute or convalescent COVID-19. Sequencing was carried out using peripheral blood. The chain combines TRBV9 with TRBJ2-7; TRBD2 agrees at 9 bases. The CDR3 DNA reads TGTGCCAGCAGCGTAGCTGCTAGCGGGGTCGTCTCCTACGAGCAGTACTTC. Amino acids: CASSVAASGVVSYEQYF.